This T cell receptor beta chain was captured in a study of T-cell memory formation after mild COVID-19. CDR1 and CDR2 (germline): MNHNS, SASEGT. Trimming took 2 bases from V and 4 from J; bases not matched to a gene: 1. CDR3 length equals 13 residues. TCRdb processed the 5' RACE reads anew with MiXCR; each CDR3 protein has one entry. The table shows approximately 450,000 distinct CDR3 sequences, with around a sixth occurring only once. The clonotype originates from an adult woman who had mild COVID-19 (a few samples of this study predate the infection). Cell type and time point are not known. The genes are TRBV6-1 and TRBJ2-7, with 8 bases matching TRBD1. Sample: PBMCs or a T cell subset sorted from them (not recorded which). The CDR3 protein is CASSEYRGYEQYF. Here the CDR3 DNA reads TGTGCCAGCAGTGAATACAGGGGGTACGAGCAGTACTTC.